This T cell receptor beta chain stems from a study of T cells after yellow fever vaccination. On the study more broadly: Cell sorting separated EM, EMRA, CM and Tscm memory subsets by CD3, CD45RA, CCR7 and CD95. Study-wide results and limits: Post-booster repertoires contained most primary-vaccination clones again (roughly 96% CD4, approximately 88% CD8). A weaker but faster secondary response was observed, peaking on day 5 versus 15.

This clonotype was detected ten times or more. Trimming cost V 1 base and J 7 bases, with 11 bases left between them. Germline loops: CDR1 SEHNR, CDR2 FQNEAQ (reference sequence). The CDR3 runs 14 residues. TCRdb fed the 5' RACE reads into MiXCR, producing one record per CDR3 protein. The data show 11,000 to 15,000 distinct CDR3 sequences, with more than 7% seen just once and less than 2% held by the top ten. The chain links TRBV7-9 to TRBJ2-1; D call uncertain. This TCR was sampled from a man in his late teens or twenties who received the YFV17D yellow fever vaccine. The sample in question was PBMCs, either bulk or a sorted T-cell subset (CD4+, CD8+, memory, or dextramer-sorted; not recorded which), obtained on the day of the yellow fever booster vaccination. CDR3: CASSLVHGGNEQFF. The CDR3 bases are TGTGCCAGCAGCTTAGTTCATGGTGGGAATGAGCAGTTCTTC.